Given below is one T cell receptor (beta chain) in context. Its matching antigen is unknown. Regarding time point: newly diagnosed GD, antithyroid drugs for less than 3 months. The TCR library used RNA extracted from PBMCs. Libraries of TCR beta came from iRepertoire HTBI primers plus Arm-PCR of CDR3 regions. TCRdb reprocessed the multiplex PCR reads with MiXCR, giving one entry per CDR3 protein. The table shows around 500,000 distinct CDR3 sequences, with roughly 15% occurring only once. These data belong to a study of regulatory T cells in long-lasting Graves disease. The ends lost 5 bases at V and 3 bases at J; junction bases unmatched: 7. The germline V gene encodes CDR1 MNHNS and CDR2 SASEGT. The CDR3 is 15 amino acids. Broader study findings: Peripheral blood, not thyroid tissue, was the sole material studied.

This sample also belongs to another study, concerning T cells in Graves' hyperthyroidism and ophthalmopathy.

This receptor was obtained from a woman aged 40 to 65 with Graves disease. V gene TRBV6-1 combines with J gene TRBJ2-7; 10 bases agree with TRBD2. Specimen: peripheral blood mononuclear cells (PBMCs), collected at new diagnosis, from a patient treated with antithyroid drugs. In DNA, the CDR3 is TGTGCCAGCAGTACTACTAGCGGGGACCTCTACGAGCAGTACTTC. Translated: CASSTTSGDLYEQYF.